This T cell receptor (beta chain) was retrieved from a study of blood T cell dynamics during melanoma immunotherapy (dated by TCRdb to between 2020 and 2021). Background for the entire study: Patients had metastatic melanoma and received first-line pembrolizumab or nivolumab plus ipilimumab as standard of care in the United Kingdom. To find early correlates of response, peripheral T cell receptor repertoires were profiled in metastatic melanoma patients before and after one cycle of checkpoint inhibitor therapy. A training cohort was formed from consecutive patients, and a further independent group of patients from the same centre was pooled into an external validation set. Overall results and qualifications from the work: The relatively small sample size was recognized as a factor that could limit how well the results generalize. Whether the T cell clones behind the repertoire changes were melanoma-specific or instead reflected general immune activation was something the study could not determine. Among sorted CD8+ subsets, the highest similarity to cfDNA CDR3 sequences and the highest clonality were observed in TIE cells, which was suggestive of active turnover with convergence on dominant clones.

All DNA extracted from each sorted CD8+ T cell subset was loaded into the assay. TCR beta CDR3 sequences were amplified from genomic DNA using the immunoSEQ TCRb Assay kit according to manufacturer instructions. The KAPA Library Quantification Kit for Illumina platforms was used to quantify pooled libraries by qPCR. Pooled libraries were sequenced on an Illumina NextSeq 500, clustered at roughly 0.6-1.2 pM. Per the source publication's procedure: Analysis of the TCR data relied on immunoSEQ ANALYZER and the R LymphoSeq package. A rearrangement efficiency score was calculated as productive divided by the sum of productive and non-productive CDR3 sequences. Clonality was measured with the Gini coefficient and diversity with the Renyi index at alpha=1, compared pairwise between timepoints within each patient. In LymphoSeq, clonal relatedness was computed using an edit distance of 3, and repertoire similarity was computed using the Bhattacharyya coefficient. To classify response, a linear discriminant analysis based on week-3 changes in clonality and diversity was built with the R MASS and caret packages. What TCRdb holds here is the immuneACCESS table cut down to in-frame rearrangements. Part of the clones is not present; checked against another copy, under half of the missing clones reflect an unresolved V gene, and the others are unexplained. V, J and clone size derive from that table, while D and trimming were established from the DNA sequence. The sample table records around 470 clones; around 68% of these occur just once. The biggest ten clones account for around 12% of the sample.

According to the study, the label for this sample's time point signals: pre-treatment baseline. Blood samples were taken before treatment (T0) and at week 3 (W3), following the first cycle of checkpoint blockade. Except for a couple of patients with rapid clinical progression, response was assessed 12 weeks after the first infusion by RECIST 1.1; disease control meant complete response, partial response or stable disease. Any patient who had received prior systemic cancer treatment, was on concomitant immunosuppressant therapy or had synchronous other active malignancies was excluded. In six patients, three with progression and three with disease control, sorted CD8+ memory and naive T cell subsets were sequenced at T0 and W3. Lymphoprep and SepMate tubes were used to isolate PBMC from blood, and red cell lysis was then performed. QIAamp DNA Blood Mini kits were used to extract DNA from both PBMC and sorted T cell subsets. Before DNA extraction, CD8+ T cell subsets were live-sorted on a FACSAria III cytometer and then frozen. For flow cytometry, fresh PBMC were kept at 4 degrees C in PBS with 2% fetal bovine serum and analyzed within 25 hours.

Trimming costs V 3 bases and J 3 bases, and their ends lie 9 bases apart. CDR3 length: 13 amino acids, cysteine to phenylalanine. The CDR3 DNA has 39 bases and is translated from base 1. Per the germline V gene, SGHAT is the CDR1 and FQNNGV is the CDR2. Concerning this clone: Its antigen has not been determined. One base away there is no much larger clone; base qualities are not given.

The sequence is built from TRBV11-2 and TRBJ2-7; the D segment could be TRBD1, given 5 matching bases. The starting material was central memory CD8+ T cells from blood, obtained from a patient treated with checkpoint blockade. The sequence was obtained from a human donor with melanoma. The encoded CDR3 is CASSFSQGYEQYF. Here is the DNA: TGTGCCAGCAGCTTTTCCCAGGGCTACGAGCAGTACTTC. Joined to the reference TRBV11-2 and TRBJ2-7 proteins, this CDR3 gives the full variable domain: EAGVAQSPRYKIIEKRQSVAFWCNPISGHATLYWYQQILGQGPKLLIQFQNNGVVDDSQLPKDRFSAERLKGVDSTLKIQPAKLEDSAVYLCASSFSQGYEQYFGPGTRLTVT.